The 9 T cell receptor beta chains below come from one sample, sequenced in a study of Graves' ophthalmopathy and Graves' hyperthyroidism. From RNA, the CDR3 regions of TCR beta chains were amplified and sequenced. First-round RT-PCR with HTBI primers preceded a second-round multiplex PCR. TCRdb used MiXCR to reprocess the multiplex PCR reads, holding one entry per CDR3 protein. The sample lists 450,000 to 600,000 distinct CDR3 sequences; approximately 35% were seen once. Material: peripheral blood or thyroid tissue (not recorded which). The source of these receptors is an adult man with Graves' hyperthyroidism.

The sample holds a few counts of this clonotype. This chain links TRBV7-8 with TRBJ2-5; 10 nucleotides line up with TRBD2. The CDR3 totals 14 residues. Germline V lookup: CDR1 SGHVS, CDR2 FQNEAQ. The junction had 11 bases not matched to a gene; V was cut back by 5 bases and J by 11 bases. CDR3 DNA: TGTGCCAGCAGCCGAGCGGGGGGGCCAGATACGCAGTACTTC. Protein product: CASSRAGGPDTQYF. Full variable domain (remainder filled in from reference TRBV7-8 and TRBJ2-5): GAGVSQSPRYKVAKRGQDVALRCDPISGHVSLFWYQQALGQGPEFLTYFQNEAQLDKSGLPSDRFFAERPEGSVSTLKIQRTQQEDSAVYLCASSRAGGPDTQYFGPGTRLLVL.

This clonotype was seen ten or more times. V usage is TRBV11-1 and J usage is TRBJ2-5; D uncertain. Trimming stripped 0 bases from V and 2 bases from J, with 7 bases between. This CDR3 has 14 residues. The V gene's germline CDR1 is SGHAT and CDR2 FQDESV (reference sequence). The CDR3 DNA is TGTGCCAGCAGCTTAGCGTCTACACAAGAGACCCAGTACTTC. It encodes CASSLASTQETQYF.

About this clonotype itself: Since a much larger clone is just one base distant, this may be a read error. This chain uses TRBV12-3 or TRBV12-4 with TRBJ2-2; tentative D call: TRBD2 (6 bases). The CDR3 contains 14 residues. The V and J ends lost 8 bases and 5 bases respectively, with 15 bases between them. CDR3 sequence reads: CASADGGGTGELFF. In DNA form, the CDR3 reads TGTGCCAGCGCGGACGGTGGGGGGACCGGGGAGCTGTTTTTT.

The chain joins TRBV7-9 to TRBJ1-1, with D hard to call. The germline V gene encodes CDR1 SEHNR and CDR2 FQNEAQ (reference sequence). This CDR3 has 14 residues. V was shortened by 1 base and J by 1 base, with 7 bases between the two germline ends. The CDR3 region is CASSLDGWNTEAFF. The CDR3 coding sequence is TGTGCCAGCAGCTTAGATGGTTGGAACACTGAAGCTTTCTTT.

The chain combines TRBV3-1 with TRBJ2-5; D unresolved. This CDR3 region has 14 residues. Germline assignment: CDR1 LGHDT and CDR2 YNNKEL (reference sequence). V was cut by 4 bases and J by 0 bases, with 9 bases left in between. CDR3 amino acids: CASSPETYQETQYF. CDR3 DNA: TGTGCCAGCAGCCCAGAGACTTACCAAGAGACCCAGTACTTC.

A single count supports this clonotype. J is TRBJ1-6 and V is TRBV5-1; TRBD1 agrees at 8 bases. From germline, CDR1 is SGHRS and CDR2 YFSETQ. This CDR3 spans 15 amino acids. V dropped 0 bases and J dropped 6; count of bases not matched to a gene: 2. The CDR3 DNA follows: TGCGCCAGCAGCTTGGACCAGGGGGCTAATTCACCCCTCCACTTT. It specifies CASSLDQGANSPLHF.

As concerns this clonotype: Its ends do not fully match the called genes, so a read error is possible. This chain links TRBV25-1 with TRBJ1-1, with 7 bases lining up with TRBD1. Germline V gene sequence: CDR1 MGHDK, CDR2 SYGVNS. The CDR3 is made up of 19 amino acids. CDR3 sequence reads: CASSPSPIYRGFRNAEAFF. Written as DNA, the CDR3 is TGTGCCAGCAGTCCCTCCCCAATTTACAGGGGATTCAGGAACGCTGAAGCTTTCTTT. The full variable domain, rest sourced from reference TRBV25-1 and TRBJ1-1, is EADIYQTPRYLVIGTGKKITLECSQTMGHDKMYWYQQDPGMELHLIHYSYGVNSTEKGDLSSESTVSRIRTEHFPLTLESARPSHTSQYLCASSPSPIYRGFRNAEAFFGQGTRLTVV.

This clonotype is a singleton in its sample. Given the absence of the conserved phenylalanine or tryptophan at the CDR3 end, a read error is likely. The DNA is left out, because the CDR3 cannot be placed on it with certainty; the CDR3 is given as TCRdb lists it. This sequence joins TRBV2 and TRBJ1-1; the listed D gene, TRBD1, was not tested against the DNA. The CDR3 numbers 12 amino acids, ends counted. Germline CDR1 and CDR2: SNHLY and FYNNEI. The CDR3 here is CASSRDRTNANY.

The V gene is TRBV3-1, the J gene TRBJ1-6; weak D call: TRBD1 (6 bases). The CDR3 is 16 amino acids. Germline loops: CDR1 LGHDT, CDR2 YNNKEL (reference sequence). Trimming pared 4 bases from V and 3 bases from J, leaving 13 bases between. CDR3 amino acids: CASSPLGQNYNSPLHF. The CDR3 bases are TGTGCCAGCAGCCCCCTCGGACAGAACTATAATTCACCCCTCCACTTT.